This entry concerns a single TCR beta chain. Its specificity is unknown. This sample stems from a study of CD8 T cells in Susac syndrome. About the research overall: When their blood was taken, patients with Susac syndrome were therapy-naive, taking corticosteroids, or taking intravenous immunoglobulin alone.

The authors negatively isolated CD8+ and CD4+ T cells and FACS-enriched TEMRA cells. Study conclusions and caveats: Susac-specific public clones were found in total CD8+ and CD8+ TEMRA repertoires, numbering fewer than 20 and five, respectively. The greatest CD8+ clonal expansion in Susac occurred in TEMRA cells and in active patients.

Reverse transcription of roughly 0.5 to 1 ug RNA used random hexamers. TCRdb re-derived calls from the immunoSEQ multiplex PCR reads in MiXCR, one entry per CDR3 protein. The repertoire has about 100,000 distinct CDR3 sequences, roughly 96% of them found once; the top ten carry approximately 0.3%. The CDR3 is made up of 15 amino acids. Unmatched junction bases numbered 10, after V lost 4 bases and J lost 9 bases. Germline assignment: CDR1 SGHNT and CDR2 YYREEE (reference sequence). The chain joins TRBV5-4 to TRBJ2-1; 10 bases match TRBD1. Sequences were obtained from CD8+ T cells from PBMCs. The receptor was isolated from a human donor with Susac syndrome. The CDR3 protein is CASSPGGQGLIEQFF. CDR3 in DNA: TGTGCCAGCAGCCCCGGGGGACAGGGGTTGATTGAGCAGTTCTTC.